A single sample is the source of the 18 T cell receptor beta chains below, sequenced in a study of shared clonotypes between healthy human individuals (dated by TCRdb to between 2020 and 2021). The method was the immunoSEQ multiplex PCR assay. Drawn from immuneACCESS, this table holds only the in-frame rearrangements with V and J called that TCRdb kept. Clones are partly lost; checked studies trace under half to an unresolved V gene and leave the rest unexplained. Here the sample has millions of clones; roughly 94% occur a single time. The ten largest account for roughly 0.13% of the sample. Sequencing input: naive CD4+ T cells sorted from blood. The cell subset or site tag for this specimen amounts to: CD45RA+ positively selected. The source of these receptors is a man aged 18 to 30 in good health.

J is TRBJ1-4 and V is TRBV28, with TRBD1 as a possible D gene (6 bases). V was cut by 6 bases and J by 3 bases, with 14 bases left in between. CDR1 and CDR2 from the germline V gene are MDHEN and SYDVKM. This CDR3 contains 15 residues. CDR3 sequence: CASRLRGPANEKLFF. CDR3 coding DNA: TGTGCCAGCAGGCTCCGGGGGCCGGCTAATGAAAAACTGTTTTTT.

This clone was counted once. V gene TRBV18 combines with J gene TRBJ1-1; no clear D. Deletions cut 6 bases from V and 1 base from J, with 27 bases between. This CDR3 comprises 19 residues. Germline V gene sequence: CDR1 KGHSH, CDR2 LQKENI. In DNA, the CDR3 is TGTGCCAGCTCTCCCCGAATGGTGCCAGGAGGACCCCGGAACACTGAAGCTTTCTTT. It yields the protein CASSPRMVPGGPRNTEAFF. The variable domain in full, completed from reference TRBV18 and TRBJ1-1, reads NAGVMQNPRHLVRRRGQEARLRCSPMKGHSHVYWYRQLPEEGLKFMVYLQKENIIDESGMPKERFSAEFPKEGPSILRIQQVVRGDSAAYFCASSPRMVPGGPRNTEAFFGQGTRLTVV.

This chain uses TRBV29-1 with TRBJ2-3; 7 positions match TRBD1. The junction had 9 bases not matched to a gene; V was cut back by 5 bases and J by 1 base. This CDR3 is built from 15 residues. Germline V gives CDR1 SQVTM, CDR2 ANQGSEA. The CDR3, as DNA: TGCAGCGTTAAGGGGGCAGGGGGAGGCACAGATACGCAGTATTTT. Its protein is CSVKGAGGGTDTQYF.

The V gene is TRBV28, the J gene TRBJ1-5; perhaps TRBD1 as D (5 bases). The CDR3 length is 20 residues. V lost 11 bases to trimming and J lost 5 bases, with 37 bases between them. Germline V CDR1 and CDR2: MDHEN, SYDVKM. The chain's CDR3 is CAGVHCPADSLEGLHQPQHF. The DNA for the CDR3 is TGTGCCGGTGTACACTGTCCCGCCGACAGCCTGGAGGGGTTACATCAGCCCCAGCATTTT.

This clone has just one count. This chain connects TRBV7-8 to TRBJ1-2; TRBD1 agrees at 11 bases. The CDR3 is 13 amino acids. V shed 5 bases and J 6 bases; nucleotides not matched to a gene: 2. Per the germline V gene, CDR1 is SGHVS and CDR2 is FQNEAQ. CDR3 nucleotide sequence: TGTGCCAGCAGCCCGGACAGGGGGCATGGCTACACCTTC. This codes for CASSPDRGHGYTF.

The chain employs TRBV9 and TRBJ1-1; possibly TRBD1 for D (5 bases). The length of the CDR3 is 15 residues. Germline V lookup: CDR1 SGDLS, CDR2 YYNGEE. V was trimmed by 0 bases and J by 3 bases, leaving 12 bases between them. CDR3 amino acids: CASSVGGLGDTEAFF. In DNA, the CDR3 is TGTGCCAGCAGCGTAGGGGGCCTCGGGGACACTGAAGCTTTCTTT.

About this clone: Other nucleotide sequences in the sample specify the same CDR3. The rearrangement links TRBV5-1 to TRBJ1-5; D is ambiguous. Per germline, CDR1 SGHRS and CDR2 YFSETQ. The CDR3 sequence is 13 residues long. Trimming shortened V by 4 bases and J by 4 bases, and 9 bases separated the two germline ends. CDR3 nucleotide sequence: TGCGCCAGCAGCCTCGGGGTTAATCAGCCCCAGCATTTT. Encoded protein: CASSLGVNQPQHF.

The J gene is TRBJ1-1, the V gene TRBV6-6; a weak D match, TRBD1 (6 bases). The CDR3 has 13 amino acids. Per germline, CDR1 MNHNY and CDR2 SVGAGI (reference sequence). V was pared by 7 bases and J by 1 base, with 10 bases between. As DNA, the CDR3 is TGTGCCAGCAATGGACAGTCGAACACTGAAGCTTTCTTT. The encoded protein is CASNGQSNTEAFF.

This chain links TRBV9 with TRBJ2-2; no firm D call. Trimming left V 2 bases short and J 3 bases short, with 11 bases between. The CDR3 runs 15 residues. The germline gives CDR1 SGDLS, CDR2 YYNGEE. The CDR3 region has the DNA TGTGCCAGCAGCGTTGCACGGTCTTACACCGGGGAGCTGTTTTTT. It encodes CASSVARSYTGELFF.

This clone came up once. The chain uses TRBV6-6 and TRBJ2-7, with 8 bases aligning to TRBD1. Germline V lookup: CDR1 MNHNY, CDR2 SVGAGI (reference sequence). V shed 10 bases, J shed 6 bases, and the junction held 14 bases outside the gene matches. CDR3 length equals 14 residues. Here the CDR3 DNA reads TGTGCCACCGTAAATATGCAGGGGGCAAGCGAGCAGTACTTC. Translation: CATVNMQGASEQYF.

The gene calls are TRBV5-1 and TRBJ1-3, with TRBD1 as a possible D gene (5 bases). The CDR3 totals 15 residues. CDR1 is SGHRS and CDR2 is YFSETQ in the germline V gene. The V gene lost 3 bases and the J gene lost 3 bases, with 13 bases spanning the gap. The CDR3 sequence is CASSSQDGGGNTIYF. The CDR3 DNA reads TGCGCCAGCAGCTCCCAGGACGGGGGTGGAAACACCATATATTTT.

V gene TRBV5-6 combines with J gene TRBJ2-6, with TRBD1 matching over 7 bases. CDR1 is SGHDT and CDR2 is YYEEEE in the germline V gene. This CDR3 has 19 amino acids. The J segment lost 2 bases and the V segment lost 2 bases, leaving 13 bases of the junction unmatched. The chain's CDR3 is CASSFTFRPRGTGANVLTF. Here the CDR3 DNA reads TGTGCCAGCAGCTTTACATTTCGGCCCAGGGGGACTGGGGCCAACGTCCTGACTTTC.

This sequence joins TRBV7-2 and TRBJ2-2; tentatively, D is TRBD1 or TRBD2 (5 bases each). Trimming removed 7 bases at V and 0 bases at J, with 12 bases between. This CDR3 has 15 residues. Germline V CDR1 and CDR2: SGHTA, FQGNSA. CDR3 sequence: CASIVGTPNTGELFF. In DNA form, the CDR3 reads TGTGCCAGCATCGTTGGGACGCCGAACACCGGGGAGCTGTTTTTT.

A word on this clone: Within the sample, other DNA sequences also encode this same CDR3. DNA for the CDR3: TGTGCCAGCAGTTTAAGTCAGCCCCAGCATTTT. It yields the protein CASSLSQPQHF. The V call is TRBV28, the J call TRBJ1-5; D call uncertain. The CDR3 is 11 residues long. Germline V gene data show CDR1 as MDHEN and CDR2 as SYDVKM. The ends were cut back, 2 bases at V and 6 bases at J, with 2 bases in the middle.

The V and J genes are TRBV5-1 and TRBJ1-2, with a possible D match to TRBD1 (6 bases). The V gene lost 4 bases and the J gene lost 6 bases, with 16 bases spanning the gap. Germline CDR1 SGHRS, CDR2 YFSETQ. The CDR3 consists of 14 residues. CDR3 DNA: TGCGCCAGCAGCCCACTACAGGGAACAGATGGCTACACCTTC. Amino acids: CASSPLQGTDGYTF.

The V gene is TRBV7-2, the J gene TRBJ1-6, with D maybe TRBD1 (6 bases). Germline-derived CDR1 and CDR2 are SGHTA and FQGNSA. The V end was cut by 4 bases, the J end by 7 bases, with 14 bases between. This CDR3 spans 15 amino acids. CDR3 in amino acids: CASSSTGTANSPLHF. The DNA of the CDR3 is TGTGCCAGCAGCTCAACAGGGACGGCGAATTCACCCCTCCACTTT.

The rearrangement links TRBV4-2 to TRBJ1-1; D not certain. The CDR3 runs to 16 residues. The V end lost 1 base, the J end lost 5 bases, and 17 bases lay between the germline ends. Germline values: CDR1 LGHNA, CDR2 YNFKEQ. This CDR3 reads CASSQGEHLSVTEAFF. CDR3 DNA sequence: TGTGCCAGCAGCCAAGGTGAACACCTGAGCGTTACTGAAGCTTTCTTT.

The rearrangement joins TRBV4-3 to TRBJ2-3; TRBD2 aligns across 16 bases. V lost 0 bases, J lost 3 bases, and 6 bases stayed unmatched. This CDR3 has 19 residues. The V gene's germline CDR1 is LGHNA and CDR2 YSLEER. CDR3 nucleotide sequence: TGCGCCAGCAGCCAAGATCCAGGGACTAGCGGGAGGGCAACAGATACGCAGTATTTT. It translates to CASSQDPGTSGRATDTQYF.